These T cell receptor beta chains were read from a single sample in a study of human T cells and chemical hapten exposure. MiXCR, applied by TCRdb to the RACE reads, yields one record per CDR3 protein. The sample carries 180,000 or so distinct CDR3 sequences, 14% recorded once. The sequences come from whole blood, collected in connection with sensitization to the hapten diphenylcyclopropenone (DPC). These receptors came from a woman in her twenties or thirties with alopecia areata. Some clones in this sample may be carry-over from other donors' samples. Each CDR3 is given with its conserved first and last residue. The order of the fields is clone size, D gene, V gene, J gene, CDR3 protein, CDR3 DNA. A D gene is named only where the DNA matches it firmly. Clone size, where shown, is once, few, many, or a class for clones that have expanded.

clone size: many
D gene: NA
V gene: TRBV6-2/TRBV6-3
J gene: TRBJ2-3
CDR3 protein: CASSYEGNRAKTQYF
CDR3 DNA: TGTGCCAGCAGTTATGAAGGTAACAGGGCCAAGACGCAGTATTTT

clone size: few
D gene: TRBD1
V gene: TRBV7-9
J gene: TRBJ1-4
CDR3 protein: CASSLVRQGVSTNEKLFF
CDR3 DNA: TGTGCCAGCAGCTTAGTCCGGCAGGGGGTATCGACTAATGAAAAACTGTTTTTT

clone size: NA
D gene: NA
V gene: TRBV3-1
J gene: TRBJ2-7
CDR3 protein: CASSRGSGGAYEQYF
CDR3 DNA: TGTGCCAGCAGCCGGGGTAGCGGAGGGGCCTACGAGCAGTACTTC

clone size: few
D gene: NA
V gene: TRBV18
J gene: TRBJ2-3
CDR3 protein: CASSPTKSDTQYF
CDR3 DNA: TGTGCCAGCTCGCCGACGAAGTCAGATACGCAGTATTTT

clone size: NA
D gene: NA
V gene: TRBV28
J gene: TRBJ2-2
CDR3 protein: CASSNIGTGELFF
CDR3 DNA: TGTGCCAGCAGCAACATTGGCACCGGGGAGCTGTTTTTT

clone size: NA
D gene: NA
V gene: TRBV7-9
J gene: TRBJ2-1
CDR3 protein: CASSPRGSGYYNEQFF
CDR3 DNA: TGTGCCAGCAGCCCCCGGGGTAGCGGCTACTACAATGAGCAGTTCTTC

clone size: NA
D gene: TRBD1
V gene: TRBV29-1
J gene: TRBJ2-6
CDR3 protein: CSVPTGGTFSGANVLTF
CDR3 DNA: TGCAGCGTACCGACAGGGGGCACATTCTCTGGGGCCAACGTCCTGACTTTC

clone size: many
D gene: NA
V gene: TRBV2
J gene: TRBJ2-7
CDR3 protein: CASSDVWGYEQYF
CDR3 DNA: TGTGCCAGCAGTGACGTTTGGGGGTACGAGCAGTACTTC

clone size: NA
D gene: NA
V gene: TRBV29-1
J gene: TRBJ1-5
CDR3 protein: CSVEGGSQPQHF
CDR3 DNA: TGCAGCGTTGAAGGGGGTAGTCAGCCCCAGCATTTT

clone size: many
D gene: TRBD1
V gene: TRBV5-8
J gene: TRBJ2-4
CDR3 protein: CASSSRQGAKNIQYF
CDR3 DNA: TGTGCCAGCAGCTCGCGACAGGGAGCCAAAAACATTCAGTACTTC

clone size: few
D gene: NA
V gene: TRBV7-9
J gene: TRBJ2-6
CDR3 protein: CASSLGRSLGSGANVLTF
CDR3 DNA: TGTGCCAGCAGCTTGGGAAGGTCCCTCGGCTCTGGGGCCAACGTCCTGACTTTC

clone size: few
D gene: NA
V gene: TRBV4-3
J gene: TRBJ1-2
CDR3 protein: CASSQSEGEYYGYTF
CDR3 DNA: TGCGCCAGCAGCCAATCCGAGGGCGAATACTATGGCTACACCTTC

clone size: NA
D gene: TRBD2
V gene: TRBV20-1
J gene: TRBJ2-7
CDR3 protein: CSASAIAGLAGGVYEQYF
CDR3 DNA: TGCAGTGCTAGCGCTATCGCAGGACTAGCGGGAGGTGTCTACGAGCAGTACTTC

clone size: NA
D gene: TRBD1
V gene: TRBV10-3
J gene: TRBJ1-4
CDR3 protein: CATSRDREKLFF
CDR3 DNA: TGTGCCACAAGCCGGGACAGAGAAAAACTGTTTTTT

clone size: NA
D gene: NA
V gene: TRBV6-2/TRBV6-3
J gene: TRBJ1-4
CDR3 protein: CASSFRTGTRNEKLFF
CDR3 DNA: TGTGCCAGCAGTTTCCGCACAGGGACGAGAAATGAAAAACTGTTTTTT

clone size: NA
D gene: NA
V gene: TRBV6-5
J gene: TRBJ1-1
CDR3 protein: CASSGVDTEAFF
CDR3 DNA: TGTGCCAGCAGTGGCGTTGACACTGAAGCTTTCTTT

clone size: NA
D gene: TRBD2
V gene: TRBV12-3/TRBV12-4
J gene: TRBJ2-3
CDR3 protein: CASSAGLASTDTQYF
CDR3 DNA: TGTGCCAGCAGTGCAGGACTAGCAAGCACAGATACGCAGTATTTT

clone size: few
D gene: NA
V gene: TRBV7-9
J gene: TRBJ1-1
CDR3 protein: CASSLHGSTEAFF
CDR3 DNA: TGTGCCAGCAGCTTACACGGTAGCACTGAAGCTTTCTTT

clone size: NA
D gene: NA
V gene: TRBV20-1
J gene: TRBJ1-4
CDR3 protein: CSARDKTGLNEKLFF
CDR3 DNA: TGCAGTGCTAGAGATAAAACAGGGCTTAATGAAAAACTGTTTTTT

clone size: NA
D gene: NA
V gene: TRBV7-9
J gene: TRBJ1-5
CDR3 protein: CASSRDGYNQPQHF
CDR3 DNA: TGTGCCAGCAGCCGGGACGGATATAATCAGCCCCAGCATTTT

clone size: NA
D gene: TRBD1
V gene: TRBV29-1
J gene: TRBJ2-5
CDR3 protein: CSAFAGTGALRTQYF
CDR3 DNA: TGCAGCGCCTTTGCCGGGACAGGGGCCTTGCGGACCCAGTACTTC

clone size: many
D gene: NA
V gene: TRBV5-4
J gene: TRBJ2-5
CDR3 protein: CASSRAPGTGQETQYF
CDR3 DNA: TGTGCCAGCAGCCGCGCCCCCGGGACGGGCCAAGAGACCCAGTACTTC

clone size: many
D gene: NA
V gene: TRBV18
J gene: TRBJ2-3
CDR3 protein: CASSPNGGDTQYF
CDR3 DNA: TGTGCCAGCTCACCAAACGGAGGAGATACGCAGTATTTT

clone size: once
D gene: TRBD1
V gene: TRBV11-3
J gene: TRBJ2-6
CDR3 protein: CASSLRQGLTGANVLTF
CDR3 DNA: TGTGCCAGCAGCTTAAGACAGGGCCTTACTGGGGCCAACGTCCTGACTTTC

clone size: few
D gene: NA
V gene: TRBV7-3
J gene: TRBJ1-3
CDR3 protein: CASSLTGPGNTIYF
CDR3 DNA: TGTGCCAGCAGCTTAACAGGGCCTGGAAACACCATATATTTT

clone size: few
D gene: NA
V gene: TRBV29-1
J gene: TRBJ2-7
CDR3 protein: CSVGEALGEQYF
CDR3 DNA: TGCAGCGTTGGAGAAGCCCTGGGCGAGCAGTACTTC

clone size: NA
D gene: NA
V gene: TRBV20-1
J gene: TRBJ1-5
CDR3 protein: CSARDPVNQPQHF
CDR3 DNA: TGCAGTGCTAGAGATCCGGTTAATCAGCCCCAGCATTTT

clone size: NA
D gene: NA
V gene: TRBV7-6
J gene: TRBJ2-5
CDR3 protein: CASSLEATAQETQYF
CDR3 DNA: TGTGCCAGCAGCTTAGAGGCTACCGCCCAAGAGACCCAGTACTTC